A selection of T cell receptor beta chains follows, all from one sample in a study of blood T cell repertoires in COVID-19. Only in-frame clones appear in the TCRdb table, and some are missing; sequencing was by immunoSEQ multiplex PCR. The data hold approximately 150,000 clones, with 80% observed a single time. Sequencing input: peripheral blood. The receptors come from a man between 65 and 85 years old who had recovered from COVID-19. The CDR3 runs from the conserved cysteine through the conserved F or W. A D gene is named only where the DNA matches it firmly. A clone size is listed for some rows: how often the clone was seen (once, few, many), or a class if it is expanded.

d_call	v_call	j_call	clone_size	cdr3_aa	cdr3_nt
.	TRBV29-1	TRBJ2-7	.	CSVLLENYEQYF	TGCAGCGTCCTACTAGAGAACTACGAGCAGTACTTC
TRBD1	TRBV5-1	TRBJ1-2	.	CASSPGQDLYTF	TGCGCCAGCAGCCCTGGACAGGATCTCTACACCTTC
TRBD1	TRBV5-1	TRBJ2-5	few	CASSPTGDTRETQYF	TGCGCCAGCAGCCCGACAGGGGATACCCGAGAGACCCAGTACTTC
.	TRBV5-4	TRBJ2-3	.	CASSLYTGLGTHTQYF	TGTGCCAGCAGCTTGTACACGGGACTGGGCACACATACGCAGTATTTT
.	TRBV7-2	TRBJ2-3	.	CASSLEGGPTDTQYF	TGTGCCAGCAGCTTAGAGGGGGGGCCAACAGATACGCAGTATTTT
TRBD1	TRBV10-3	TRBJ2-7	.	CAISDLVDRGKEQYF	TGTGCCATCAGTGACTTGGTGGACAGGGGTAAAGAGCAGTACTTC
TRBD1	TRBV15	TRBJ1-2	.	CATSRAGTGRANYGYTF	TGTGCCACCAGCAGAGCGGGGACAGGCCGAGCTAACTATGGCTACACCTTC
TRBD1	TRBV11-2	TRBJ1-6	once	CASSLMGQGGSPLHF	TGTGCCAGCAGCTTAATGGGACAGGGAGGCTCACCCCTCCACTTT
.	TRBV4-3	TRBJ2-6	.	CASSQQTGANVLTF	TGCGCCAGCAGCCAACAGACAGGGGCCAACGTCCTGACTTTC
TRBD1	TRBV5-6	TRBJ2-1	once	CASSPMTGGLDNEQFF	TGTGCCAGCAGCCCCATGACAGGGGGCTTGGACAATGAGCAGTTCTTC
TRBD1	TRBV2	TRBJ1-2	.	CASREDRGDYGYTF	TGTGCCAGCAGGGAAGACAGGGGAGACTATGGCTACACCTTC